Below are 7 T cell receptor beta chains sequenced from a single sample in a study of Ad26.COV2.S vaccination and SARS-CoV-2 variants. This table comes from immunoSEQ multiplex PCR, and its TCRdb copy is limited to in-frame clones, with some not included. The sample yields some 390,000 clones, 70% to 90% seen once. Treatment described: around 19 received Ad26.COV2.S at low or high dose, single or two shots; roughly five received placebo; per-sample allocation not given. Repertoires come from day 63 after the first vaccine or placebo injection. The source was peripheral blood, collected in a trial of Ad26.COV2.S vaccine versus placebo. The receptors were sampled from a person between 18 and 65 years old who received the Ad26.COV2.S COVID-19 vaccine or a placebo.

This sequence joins TRBV7-2 and TRBJ2-2; the D gene is possibly TRBD1 (5 bases). Trimming left V 5 bases short and J 0 bases short, with 13 bases between. Germline CDR1 reads SGHTA; CDR2 reads FQGNSA. The length of the CDR3 is 16 residues. This CDR3 reads CASSPRGAANTGELFF. The CDR3 DNA follows: TGTGCCAGCAGCCCCCGTGGGGCGGCGAACACCGGGGAGCTGTTTTTT. The complete variable domain, with remaining parts taken from reference TRBV7-2 and TRBJ2-2, reads GAGVSQSPSNKVTEKGKDVELRCDPISGHTALYWYRQSLGQGLEFLIYFQGNSAPDKSGLPSDRFSAERTGGSVSTLTIQRTQQEDSAVYLCASSPRGAANTGELFFGEGSRLTVL.

The chain carries TRBV7-8 and TRBJ1-5, with TRBD1 matching 8 bases. Germline V lookup: CDR1 SGHVS, CDR2 FQNEAQ. This CDR3 contains 15 residues. J gave up 5 bases and V 5 bases, and 8 bases lay outside the gene matches. CDR3 in DNA: TGTGCCAGCAGCCAGGACAGGGAATGGCATCAGCCCCAGCATTTT. Protein sequence: CASSQDREWHQPQHF.

The chain carries TRBV15 and TRBJ2-1; D is ambiguous. CDR1 is LNHNV and CDR2 is YYDKDF in the germline V gene (reference sequence). Trimming took off 0 bases at V and 5 bases at J, with 11 bases between the two ends. The CDR3 consists of 15 residues. The chain's CDR3 is CATSRDRTGNNEQFF. The CDR3 DNA reads as TGTGCCACCAGCAGAGACCGGACGGGTAACAATGAGCAGTTCTTC.

J is TRBJ1-4 and V is TRBV28; no reliable D call. Germline CDR1 and CDR2: MDHEN and SYDVKM. The CDR3 is made up of 14 amino acids. Trimming stripped 2 bases from V and 4 bases from J, with 8 bases between. CDR3 protein: CASSLGLNNEKLFF. CDR3 sequence (DNA): TGTGCCAGCAGTTTAGGGCTCAATAATGAAAAACTGTTTTTT.

V gene TRBV11-3 combines with J gene TRBJ1-1; D not certain. Trimming removed 5 bases at V and 7 bases at J, with 17 bases between. The CDR3 loop spans 14 amino acids. The germline V gene encodes CDR1 SGHNT and CDR2 YENEEA. The CDR3 DNA follows: TGTGCCAGCAGCCTCGACGGGAACTCGGTTGAAGCTTTCTTT. It encodes CASSLDGNSVEAFF.

Written as DNA, the CDR3 is TGTGCCAGCAAACCGGGACAATCTAATGAAAAACTGTTTTTT. It specifies CASKPGQSNEKLFF. V usage is TRBV5-6 and J usage is TRBJ1-4, with D perhaps matching TRBD1 (6 bases). The length of the CDR3 is 14 residues. Germline loops: CDR1 SGHDT, CDR2 YYEEEE. With 6 bases removed from V and 3 bases from J, the gap between germline ends came to 12 bases.

This chain uses TRBV5-6 with TRBJ2-3, with TRBD1 as a possible D gene (5 bases). Germline V gives CDR1 SGHDT, CDR2 YYEEEE. Trimming took 5 bases from V and 4 from J, leaving 14 bases between them. The CDR3 is made up of 14 amino acids. The CDR3 region has the DNA TGTGCCAGCAGTCTCGCGACAGCCCCAGATACGCAGTATTTT. Translating gives CASSLATAPDTQYF.